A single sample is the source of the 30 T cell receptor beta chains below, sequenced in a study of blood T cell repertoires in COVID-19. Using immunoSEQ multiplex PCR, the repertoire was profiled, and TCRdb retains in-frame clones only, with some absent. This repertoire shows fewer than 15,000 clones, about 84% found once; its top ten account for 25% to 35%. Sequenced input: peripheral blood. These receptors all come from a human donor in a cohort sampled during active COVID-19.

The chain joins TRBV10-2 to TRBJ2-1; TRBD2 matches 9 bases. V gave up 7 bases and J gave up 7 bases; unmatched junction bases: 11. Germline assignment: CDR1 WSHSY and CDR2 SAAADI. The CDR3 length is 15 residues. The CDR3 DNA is TGCGCCAGCACGGAAGCGGGAGGTTCGTGGAATGAGCAGTTCTTC. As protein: CASTEAGGSWNEQFF.

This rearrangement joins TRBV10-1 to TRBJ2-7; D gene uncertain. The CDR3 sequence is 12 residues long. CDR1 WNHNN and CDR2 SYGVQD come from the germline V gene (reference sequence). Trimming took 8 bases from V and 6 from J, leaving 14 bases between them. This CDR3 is CASSTASGEQYF. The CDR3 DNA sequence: TGCGCCAGCTCGACTGCCTCGGGCGAGCAGTACTTC.

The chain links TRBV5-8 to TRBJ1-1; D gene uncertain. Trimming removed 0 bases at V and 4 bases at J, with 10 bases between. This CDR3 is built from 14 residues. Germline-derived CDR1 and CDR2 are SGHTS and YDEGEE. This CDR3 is CASSLGLGSTEAFF. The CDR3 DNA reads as TGTGCCAGCAGCTTGGGTTTGGGGAGCACTGAAGCTTTCTTT.

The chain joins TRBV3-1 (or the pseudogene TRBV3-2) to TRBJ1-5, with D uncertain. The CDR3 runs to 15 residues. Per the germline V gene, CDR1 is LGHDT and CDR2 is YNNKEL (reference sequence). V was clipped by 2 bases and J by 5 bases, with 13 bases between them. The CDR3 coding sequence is TGTGCCAGCAGCCAACAGGTTTCCCCCTATCAGCCCCAGCATTTT. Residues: CASSQQVSPYQPQHF.

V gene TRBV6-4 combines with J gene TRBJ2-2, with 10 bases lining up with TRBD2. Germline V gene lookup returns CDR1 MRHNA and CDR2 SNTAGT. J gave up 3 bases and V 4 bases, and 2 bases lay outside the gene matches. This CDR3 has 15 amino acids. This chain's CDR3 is CASSAGTSDTGELFF. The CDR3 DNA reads TGTGCCAGCAGTGCCGGGACTAGCGACACCGGGGAGCTGTTTTTT.

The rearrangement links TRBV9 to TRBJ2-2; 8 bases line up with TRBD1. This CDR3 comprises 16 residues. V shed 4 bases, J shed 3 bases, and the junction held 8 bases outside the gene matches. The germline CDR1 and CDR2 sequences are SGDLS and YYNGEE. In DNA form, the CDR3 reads TGTGCCAGCAGCCCCGAGGACAGGGTGTACACCGGGGAGCTGTTTTTT. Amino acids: CASSPEDRVYTGELFF.

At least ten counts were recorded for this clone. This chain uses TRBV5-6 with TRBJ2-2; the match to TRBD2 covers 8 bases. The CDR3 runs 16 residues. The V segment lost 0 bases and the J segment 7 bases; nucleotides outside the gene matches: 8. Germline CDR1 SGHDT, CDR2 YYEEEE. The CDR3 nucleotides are TGTGCCAGCAGCTTGGTGCGAGCGGGAGTTGGCGGGGAGCTGTTTTTT. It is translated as CASSLVRAGVGGELFF. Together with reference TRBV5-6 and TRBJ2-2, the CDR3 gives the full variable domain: DAGVTQSPTHLIKTRGQQVTLRCSPKSGHDTVSWYQQALGQGPQFIFQYYEEEERQRGNFPDRFSGHQFPNYSSELNVNALLLGDSALYLCASSLVRAGVGGELFFGEGSRLTVL.

Here the CDR3 reads CASSLQGGNTEAFF. As DNA, the CDR3 is TGTGCCAGCAGCTTGCAGGGAGGAAACACTGAAGCTTTCTTT. This chain links TRBV5-4 with TRBJ1-1; the D gene is possibly TRBD1 (5 bases). Trimming pared 1 base from V and 2 bases from J, leaving 9 bases between. CDR1 is SGHNT and CDR2 is YYREEE in the germline V gene (reference sequence). The CDR3 spans 14 residues.

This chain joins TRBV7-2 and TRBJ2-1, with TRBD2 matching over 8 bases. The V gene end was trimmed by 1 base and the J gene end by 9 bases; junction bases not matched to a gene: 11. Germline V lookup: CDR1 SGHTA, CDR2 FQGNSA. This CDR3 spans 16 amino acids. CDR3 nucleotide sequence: TGTGCCAGCAGCTTAGTTAGCGGGTCTGCGGGGGGTGAGCAGTTCTTC. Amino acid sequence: CASSLVSGSAGGEQFF. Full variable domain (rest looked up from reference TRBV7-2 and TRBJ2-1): GAGVSQSPSNKVTEKGKDVELRCDPISGHTALYWYRQSLGQGLEFLIYFQGNSAPDKSGLPSDRFSAERTGGSVSTLTIQRTQQEDSAVYLCASSLVSGSAGGEQFFGPGTRLTVL.

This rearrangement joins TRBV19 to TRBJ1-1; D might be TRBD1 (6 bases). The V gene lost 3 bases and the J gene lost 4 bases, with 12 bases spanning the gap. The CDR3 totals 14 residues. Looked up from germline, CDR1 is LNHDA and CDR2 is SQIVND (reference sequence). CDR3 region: CASSMSGASTEAFF. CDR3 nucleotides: TGTGCCAGTAGTATGTCAGGGGCAAGCACTGAAGCTTTCTTT.

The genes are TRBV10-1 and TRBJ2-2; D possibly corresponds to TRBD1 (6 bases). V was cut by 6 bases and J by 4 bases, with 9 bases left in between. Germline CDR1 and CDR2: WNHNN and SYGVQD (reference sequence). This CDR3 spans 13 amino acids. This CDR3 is CASRDRTTGELFF. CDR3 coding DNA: TGCGCCAGCAGGGACAGAACCACCGGGGAGCTGTTTTTT.

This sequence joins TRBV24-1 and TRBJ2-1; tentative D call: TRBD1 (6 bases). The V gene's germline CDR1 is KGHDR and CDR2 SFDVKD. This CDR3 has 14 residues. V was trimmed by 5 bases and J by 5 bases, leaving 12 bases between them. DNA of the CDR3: TGTGCCACCAGTGCGTGGGCAGGGGACAATGAGCAGTTCTTC. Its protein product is CATSAWAGDNEQFF.

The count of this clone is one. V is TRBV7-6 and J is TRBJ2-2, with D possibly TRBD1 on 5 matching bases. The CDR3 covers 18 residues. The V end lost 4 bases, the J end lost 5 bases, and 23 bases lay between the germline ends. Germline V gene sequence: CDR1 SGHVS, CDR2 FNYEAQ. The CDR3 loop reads CASSYQGVWGVKTGELFF. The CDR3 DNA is TGTGCCAGCAGCTACCAAGGCGTGTGGGGCGTTAAAACCGGGGAGCTGTTTTTT.

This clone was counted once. The CDR3 DNA reads TGTGCCAGCAGCCCGCCGGGACAGGGATCCTACGAGCAGTACTTC. This encodes CASSPPGQGSYEQYF. This chain connects TRBV5-4 to TRBJ2-7, with 9 bases aligning to TRBD1. Germline-derived CDR1 and CDR2 are SGHNT and YYREEE (reference sequence). V shed 4 bases and J 1 base; nucleotides not matched to a gene: 6. CDR3 length: 15 residues.

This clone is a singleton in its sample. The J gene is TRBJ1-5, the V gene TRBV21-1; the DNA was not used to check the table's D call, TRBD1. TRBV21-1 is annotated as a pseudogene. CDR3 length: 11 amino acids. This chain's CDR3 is CASSQYQPQHF. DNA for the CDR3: TGTGCCAGCAGCCAATATCAGCCCCAGCATTTT.

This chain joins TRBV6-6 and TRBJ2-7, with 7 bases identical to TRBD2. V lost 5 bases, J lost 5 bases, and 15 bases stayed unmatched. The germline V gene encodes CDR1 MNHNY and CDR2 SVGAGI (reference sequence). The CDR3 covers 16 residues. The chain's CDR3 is CASSGPGLFGGDEQYF. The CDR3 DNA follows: TGTGCCAGCAGTGGACCGGGACTATTTGGGGGGGACGAGCAGTACTTC.

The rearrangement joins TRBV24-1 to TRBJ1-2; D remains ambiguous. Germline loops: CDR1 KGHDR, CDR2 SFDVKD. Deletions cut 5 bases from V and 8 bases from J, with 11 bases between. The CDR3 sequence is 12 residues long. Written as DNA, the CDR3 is TGTGCCACCAGTGGCAGTCGGGGAGGCTACACCTTC. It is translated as CATSGSRGGYTF.

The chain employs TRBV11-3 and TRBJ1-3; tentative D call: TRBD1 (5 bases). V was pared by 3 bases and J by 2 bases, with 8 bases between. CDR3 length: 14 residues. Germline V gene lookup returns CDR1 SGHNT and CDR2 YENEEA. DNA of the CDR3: TGTGCCAGCAGCTTCGGAGGGGCTGGAAACACCATATATTTT. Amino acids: CASSFGGAGNTIYF.

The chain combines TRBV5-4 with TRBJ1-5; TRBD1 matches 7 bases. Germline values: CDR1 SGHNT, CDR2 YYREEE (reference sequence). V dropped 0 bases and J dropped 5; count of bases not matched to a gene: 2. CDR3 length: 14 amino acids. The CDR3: CASSLEGGDQPQHF. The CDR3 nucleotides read TGTGCCAGCAGCTTGGAAGGGGGCGATCAGCCCCAGCATTTT. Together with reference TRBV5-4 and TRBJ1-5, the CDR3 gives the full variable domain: ETGVTQSPTHLIKTRGQQVTLRCSSQSGHNTVSWYQQALGQGPQFIFQYYREEENGRGNFPPRFSGLQFPNYSSELNVNALELDDSALYLCASSLEGGDQPQHFGDGTRLSIL.

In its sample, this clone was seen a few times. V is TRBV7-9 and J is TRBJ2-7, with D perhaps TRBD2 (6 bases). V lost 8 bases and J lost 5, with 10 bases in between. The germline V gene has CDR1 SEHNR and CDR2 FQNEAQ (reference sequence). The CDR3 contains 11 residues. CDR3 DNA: TGTGCCAGCGGCGGGATCAACGAGCAGTACTTC. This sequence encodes CASGGINEQYF.

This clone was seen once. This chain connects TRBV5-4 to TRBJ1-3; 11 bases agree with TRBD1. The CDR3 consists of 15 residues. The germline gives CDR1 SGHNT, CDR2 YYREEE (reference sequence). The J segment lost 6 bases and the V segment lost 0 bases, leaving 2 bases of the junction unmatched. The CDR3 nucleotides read TGTGCCAGCAGCTTGGGGACAGGGGGCCTAAACACCATATATTTT. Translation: CASSLGTGGLNTIYF.

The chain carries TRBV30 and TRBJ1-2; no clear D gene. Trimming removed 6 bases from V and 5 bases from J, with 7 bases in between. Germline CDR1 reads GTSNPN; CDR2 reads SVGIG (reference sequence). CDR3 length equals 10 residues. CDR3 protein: CACSGYGYTF. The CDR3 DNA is TGTGCCTGTTCGGGATATGGCTACACCTTC.

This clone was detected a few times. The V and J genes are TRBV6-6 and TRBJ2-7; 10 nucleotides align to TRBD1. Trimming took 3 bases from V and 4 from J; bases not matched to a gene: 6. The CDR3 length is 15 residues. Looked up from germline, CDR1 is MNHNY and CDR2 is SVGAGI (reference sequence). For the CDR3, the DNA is TGTGCCAGCAGTTATGGGACAGGGGAATCTTACGAGCAGTACTTC. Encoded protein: CASSYGTGESYEQYF.

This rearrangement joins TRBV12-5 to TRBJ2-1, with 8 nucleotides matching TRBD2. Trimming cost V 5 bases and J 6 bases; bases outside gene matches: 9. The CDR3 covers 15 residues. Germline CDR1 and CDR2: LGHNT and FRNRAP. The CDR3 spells CASGLGAGGLNEQFF. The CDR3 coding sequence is TGTGCTAGTGGTCTTGGGGCGGGAGGTCTCAATGAGCAGTTCTTC.

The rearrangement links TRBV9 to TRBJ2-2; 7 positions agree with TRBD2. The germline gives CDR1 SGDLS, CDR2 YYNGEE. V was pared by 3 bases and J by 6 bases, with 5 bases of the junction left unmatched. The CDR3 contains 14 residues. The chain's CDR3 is CASSAVGGSGELFF. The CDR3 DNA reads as TGTGCCAGCAGCGCTGTCGGGGGGTCCGGGGAGCTGTTTTTT.

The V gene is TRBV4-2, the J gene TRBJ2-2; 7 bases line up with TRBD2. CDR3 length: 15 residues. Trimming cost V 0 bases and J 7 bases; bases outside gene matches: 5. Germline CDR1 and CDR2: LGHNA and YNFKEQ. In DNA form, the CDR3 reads TGTGCCAGCAGCCAAGAATTGGGGGGGATCGGGGAGCTGTTTTTT. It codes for CASSQELGGIGELFF.

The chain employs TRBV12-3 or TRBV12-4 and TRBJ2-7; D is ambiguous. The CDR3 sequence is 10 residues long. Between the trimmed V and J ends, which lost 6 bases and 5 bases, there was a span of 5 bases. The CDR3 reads CASRGHEQYF. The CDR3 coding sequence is TGTGCCAGCAGGGGCCACGAGCAGTACTTC.

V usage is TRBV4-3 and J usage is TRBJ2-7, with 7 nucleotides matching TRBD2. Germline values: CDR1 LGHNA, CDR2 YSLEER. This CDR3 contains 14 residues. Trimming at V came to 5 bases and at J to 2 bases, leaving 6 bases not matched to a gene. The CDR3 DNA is TGCGCCAGCAGCTTGGCTAGCGGTCCCTACGAGCAGTACTTC. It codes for CASSLASGPYEQYF.

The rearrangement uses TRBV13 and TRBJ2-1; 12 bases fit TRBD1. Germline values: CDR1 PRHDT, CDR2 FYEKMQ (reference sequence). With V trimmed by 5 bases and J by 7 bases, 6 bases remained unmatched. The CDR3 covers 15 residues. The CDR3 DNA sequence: TGTGCCAGCAGCGAGGGACAGGGGGCAGATAATGAGCAGTTCTTC. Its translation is CASSEGQGADNEQFF. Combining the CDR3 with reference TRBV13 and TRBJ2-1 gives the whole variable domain AAGVIQSPRHLIKEKRETATLKCYPIPRHDTVYWYQQGPGQDPQFLISFYEKMQSDKGSIPDRFSAQQFSDYHSELNMSSLELGDSALYFCASSEGQGADNEQFFGPGTRLTVL.

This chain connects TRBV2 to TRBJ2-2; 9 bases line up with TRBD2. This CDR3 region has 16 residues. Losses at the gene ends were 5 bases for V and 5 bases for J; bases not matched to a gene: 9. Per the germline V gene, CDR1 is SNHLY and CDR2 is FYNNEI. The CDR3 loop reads CASSPRVAGATGELFF. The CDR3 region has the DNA TGTGCCAGCAGTCCCCGGGTAGCGGGAGCGACCGGGGAGCTGTTTTTT.